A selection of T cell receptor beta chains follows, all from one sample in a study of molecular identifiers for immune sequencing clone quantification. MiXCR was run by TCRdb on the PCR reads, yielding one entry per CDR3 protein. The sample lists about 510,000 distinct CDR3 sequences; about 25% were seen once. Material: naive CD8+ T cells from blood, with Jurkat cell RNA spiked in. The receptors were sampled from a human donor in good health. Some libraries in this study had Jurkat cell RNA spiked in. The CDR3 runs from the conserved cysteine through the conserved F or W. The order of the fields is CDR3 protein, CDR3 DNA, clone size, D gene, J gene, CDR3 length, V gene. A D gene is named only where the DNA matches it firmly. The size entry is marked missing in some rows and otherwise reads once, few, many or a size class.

CASSYGGGTEAFF	TGTGCCAGCAGTTATGGTGGTGGCACTGAAGCTTTCTTT	many	.	TRBJ1-1	13	TRBV6-5
CSASGSGISGTQYF	TGCAGTGCTAGCGGTAGCGGCATCTCGGGGACCCAGTACTTC	few	.	TRBJ2-5	14	TRBV20-1
CATSEWAEPLSEQYF	TGTGCCACCAGTGAATGGGCGGAGCCTCTAAGCGAGCAGTACTTC	.	.	TRBJ2-7	15	TRBV24-1
CSVDNLGSTYEQYF	TGCAGTGTTGATAATTTGGGGTCCACCTACGAGCAGTACTTC	few	.	TRBJ2-7	14	TRBV20-1
CASSLGAVYEQYF	TGTGCCAGCAGTTTAGGGGCTGTATACGAGCAGTACTTC	few	.	TRBJ2-7	13	TRBV27
CASTMGQLNEKLFF	TGTGCCAGCACTATGGGACAGTTAAATGAAAAACTGTTTTTT	few	TRBD1	TRBJ1-4	14	TRBV6-2/TRBV6-3
CASSWTGADEQYF	TGTGCCAGCAGTTGGACAGGGGCGGACGAGCAGTACTTC	.	TRBD1	TRBJ2-7	13	TRBV12-3/TRBV12-4
CASSQDRQLAGTSTDTQYF	TGTGCCAGCAGCCAAGATCGTCAGCTAGCGGGGACTAGCACAGATACGCAGTATTTT	few	TRBD2	TRBJ2-3	19	TRBV4-2
CASMLDGGSNQPQHF	TGTGCCAGCATGCTGGACGGGGGTAGCAATCAGCCCCAGCATTTT	many	.	TRBJ1-5	15	TRBV28
CASSFARSGQPQHF	TGTGCCAGCAGTTTTGCAAGGTCAGGTCAGCCCCAGCATTTT	.	.	TRBJ1-5	14	TRBV28
CASSYQSTGAGELFF	TGTGCCAGCAGTTACCAATCGACAGGGGCCGGGGAGCTGTTTTTT	few	TRBD1	TRBJ2-2	15	TRBV6-5
CASSRDRYQETQYF	TGTGCCAGCAGCCGGGACCGATACCAAGAGACCCAGTACTTC	few	.	TRBJ2-5	14	TRBV5-3
CASSLVRGRPYNEQFF	TGTGCCAGCAGCTTAGTCCGGGGGAGACCCTACAATGAGCAGTTCTTC	.	.	TRBJ2-1	16	TRBV7-8
CASSYPGGSYEQYF	TGTGCCAGCAGTTACCCAGGGGGCAGCTACGAGCAGTACTTC	few	TRBD1	TRBJ2-7	14	TRBV6-2/TRBV6-3
CASSLPPGGTDTQYF	TGTGCCAGCAGCTTACCCCCGGGAGGCACAGATACGCAGTATTTT	few	.	TRBJ2-3	15	TRBV7-6
CASRLGTGAGGPLHF	TGTGCCAGCAGACTCGGGACAGGGGCGGGTGGGCCCCTCCACTTT	few	TRBD1	TRBJ1-6	15	TRBV27
CASSPVTGDEKLFF	TGTGCCAGCAGTCCCGTTACAGGGGATGAAAAACTGTTTTTT	.	TRBD1	TRBJ1-4	14	TRBV27
CASSYRQGLVGYEQYF	TGTGCCAGCAGTTACCGACAGGGTCTGGTGGGATACGAGCAGTACTTC	.	TRBD1	TRBJ2-7	16	TRBV12-3/TRBV12-4
CASSLSRAGVDEQFF	TGCGCCAGCAGCCTAAGCCGAGCGGGAGTAGATGAGCAGTTCTTC	.	TRBD2	TRBJ2-1	15	TRBV4-3
CASSFLDAGTYEQYF	TGTGCCAGCAGCTTTCTTGACGCCGGGACCTACGAGCAGTACTTC	few	.	TRBJ2-7	15	TRBV7-6
CASSQDLASPLHF	TGTGCCAGCAGCCAAGATCTAGCTTCACCCCTCCACTTT	many	.	TRBJ1-6	13	TRBV3-1
CASSLDGNGYGYTF	TGTGCCAGCAGCTTAGACGGGAATGGCTATGGCTACACCTTC	.	.	TRBJ1-2	14	TRBV13
CASSFRFLNTEAFF	TGTGCCAGCAGTTTCAGGTTTCTGAACACTGAAGCTTTCTTT	few	.	TRBJ1-1	14	TRBV28
CAWSLGLAPTYEQYF	TGTGCCTGGAGCCTTGGACTAGCCCCTACCTACGAGCAGTACTTC	.	TRBD2	TRBJ2-7	15	TRBV30
CASSLSFSGAQEQYF	TGTGCCAGCAGTTTATCGTTTAGCGGGGCCCAGGAGCAGTACTTC	many	TRBD2	TRBJ2-7	15	TRBV27
CASNNRYTDTQYF	TGTGCCAGCAATAACAGATACACAGATACGCAGTATTTT	many	.	TRBJ2-3	13	TRBV2
CASSPIPGPDYGYTF	TGTGCCAGCAGCCCCATCCCGGGGCCAGACTATGGCTACACCTTC	few	.	TRBJ1-2	15	TRBV11-3
CASSHTSGAPQDTQYF	TGTGCCAGCAGCCACACTAGCGGGGCCCCACAAGATACGCAGTATTTT	few	TRBD2	TRBJ2-3	16	TRBV14
CASSTRTGVVSEQYF	TGTGCCAGCAGCACCCGGACAGGGGTGGTGAGTGAGCAGTACTTC	.	TRBD1	TRBJ2-7	15	TRBV3-1
CASSTSGTVPYNEQFF	TGTGCCAGCAGTACCTCCGGGACAGTCCCCTACAATGAGCAGTTCTTC	few	TRBD1	TRBJ2-1	16	TRBV27
CASATGSGQPQHF	TGTGCCAGTGCAACAGGCTCCGGCCAGCCCCAGCATTTT	many	.	TRBJ1-5	13	TRBV19
CASSTHVGGFEQYF	TGTGCCAGCAGCACACATGTCGGAGGGTTCGAGCAGTACTTC	many	.	TRBJ2-7	14	TRBV7-9
CASSQQGVLGANVLTF	TGTGCCAGCAGCCAGCAGGGGGTATTGGGGGCCAACGTCCTGACTTTC	many	TRBD1	TRBJ2-6	16	TRBV4-2
CASSVARLGTGELFF	TGTGCCAGCAGCGTAGCTAGGCTGGGCACCGGGGAGCTGTTTTTT	.	.	TRBJ2-2	15	TRBV9
CASSSRDRDTGELFF	TGTGCCAGCAGCTCCCGGGACAGGGACACCGGGGAGCTGTTTTTT	.	TRBD1	TRBJ2-2	15	TRBV13
CASSLRHHRSFF	TGTGCCAGCAGCTTAAGGCACCACCGAAGCTTCTTT	once	.	TRBJ1-1	12	TRBV7-9
CASSSRTVPTTDTQYF	TGTGCCAGCAGCTCCCGGACAGTCCCGACCACAGATACGCAGTATTTT	many	.	TRBJ2-3	16	TRBV5-5
CASTQQGIIVGDTEAFF	TGTGCCAGCACCCAACAGGGAATTATAGTCGGCGACACTGAAGCTTTCTTT	.	.	TRBJ1-1	17	TRBV6-2/TRBV6-3
CAWSAPAEQYF	TGTGCCTGGAGTGCCCCTGCCGAGCAGTACTTC	.	.	TRBJ2-7	11	TRBV30
CASSRSGDLDTQYF	TGCGCCAGCAGCCGCAGTGGGGACCTAGATACGCAGTATTTT	many	.	TRBJ2-3	14	TRBV5-1
CSVETGEDTEAFF	TGCAGCGTTGAGACAGGGGAGGACACTGAAGCTTTCTTT	many	TRBD1	TRBJ1-1	13	TRBV29-1
CARSPNPEAFF	TGTGCCCGCAGTCCGAACCCTGAAGCTTTCTTT	.	.	TRBJ1-1	11	TRBV6-2/TRBV6-3
CASSAPGGDEQYF	TGTGCCAGCAGCGCACCAGGGGGGGATGAGCAGTACTTC	many	.	TRBJ2-7	13	TRBV7-6
CASSLARSGLENQVF	TGTGCCAGCAGCTTGGCCCGATCCGGACTAGAAAACCAGGTCTTC	many	TRBD2	TRBJ2-1	15	TRBV5-5
CASSSPGPQETQYF	TGTGCCAGCAGTTCTCCGGGACCTCAAGAGACCCAGTACTTC	few	.	TRBJ2-5	14	TRBV12-3/TRBV12-4
CASSVGRVNEQYF	TGTGCCAGCAGCGTAGGTCGGGTCAACGAGCAGTACTTC	many	.	TRBJ2-7	13	TRBV9
CASSIGRGSSEQYF	TGTGCCAGTAGTATAGGTCGGGGGAGTTCCGAGCAGTACTTC	.	.	TRBJ2-7	14	TRBV19
CVSSPEGASGGYGTDTQYF	TGCGTCAGCAGCCCCGAAGGGGCTAGCGGGGGGTATGGCACAGATACGCAGTATTTT	once	TRBD2	TRBJ2-3	19	TRBV5-1
CASSEPGPSTDTQYF	TGTGCCAGCAGCGAACCGGGACCCTCCACAGATACGCAGTATTTT	many	.	TRBJ2-3	15	TRBV9